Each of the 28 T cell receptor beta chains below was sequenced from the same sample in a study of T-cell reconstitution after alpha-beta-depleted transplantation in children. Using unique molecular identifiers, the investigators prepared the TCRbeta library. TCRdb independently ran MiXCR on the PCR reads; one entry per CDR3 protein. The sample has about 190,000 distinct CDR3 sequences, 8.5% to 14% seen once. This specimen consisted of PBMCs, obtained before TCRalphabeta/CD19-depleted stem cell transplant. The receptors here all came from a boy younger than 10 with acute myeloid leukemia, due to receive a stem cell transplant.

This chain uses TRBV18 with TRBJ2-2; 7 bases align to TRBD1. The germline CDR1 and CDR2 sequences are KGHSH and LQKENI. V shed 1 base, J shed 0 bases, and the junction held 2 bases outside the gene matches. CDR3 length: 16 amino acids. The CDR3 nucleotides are TGTGCCAGCTCACCACAGGGGGCGGCGAACACCGGGGAGCTGTTTTTT. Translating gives CASSPQGAANTGELFF.

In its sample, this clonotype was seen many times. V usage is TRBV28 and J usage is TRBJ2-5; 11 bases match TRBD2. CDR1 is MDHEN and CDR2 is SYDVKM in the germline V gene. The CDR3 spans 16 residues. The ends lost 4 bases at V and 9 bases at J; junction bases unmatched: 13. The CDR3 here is CASSSWETSGVSAQYF. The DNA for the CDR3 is TGTGCCAGCAGTTCCTGGGAGACTAGCGGGGTCTCGGCCCAGTACTTC.

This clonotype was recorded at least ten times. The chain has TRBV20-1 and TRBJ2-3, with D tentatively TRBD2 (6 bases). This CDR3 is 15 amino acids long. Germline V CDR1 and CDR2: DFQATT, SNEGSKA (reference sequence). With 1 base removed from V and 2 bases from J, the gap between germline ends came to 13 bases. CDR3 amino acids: CSARGHRETTDTQYF. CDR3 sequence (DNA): TGCAGTGCTAGAGGACACCGGGAGACCACAGATACGCAGTATTTT.

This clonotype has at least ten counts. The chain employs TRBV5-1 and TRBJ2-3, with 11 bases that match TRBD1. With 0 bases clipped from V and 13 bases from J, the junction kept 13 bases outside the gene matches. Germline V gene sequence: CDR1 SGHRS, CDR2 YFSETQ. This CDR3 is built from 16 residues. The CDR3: CASSLVLRDRGDQKYF. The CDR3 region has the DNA TGCGCCAGCAGCTTGGTTCTGAGGGACAGGGGGGATCAGAAGTATTTT.

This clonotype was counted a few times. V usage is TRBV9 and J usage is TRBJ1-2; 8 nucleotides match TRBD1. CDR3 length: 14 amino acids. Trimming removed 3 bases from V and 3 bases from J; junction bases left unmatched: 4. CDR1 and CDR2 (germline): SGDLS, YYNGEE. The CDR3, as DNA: TGTGCCAGCAGCGAAATGGACAGGGACTATGGCTACACCTTC. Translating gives CASSEMDRDYGYTF.

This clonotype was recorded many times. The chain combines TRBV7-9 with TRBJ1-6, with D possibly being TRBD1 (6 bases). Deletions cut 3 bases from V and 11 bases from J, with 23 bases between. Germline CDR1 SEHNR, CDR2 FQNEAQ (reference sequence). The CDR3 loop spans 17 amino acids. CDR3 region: CASSFSSTGPGVAPLHF. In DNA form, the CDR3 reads TGTGCCAGCAGCTTTAGCTCTACAGGGCCAGGGGTTGCACCCCTCCACTTT.

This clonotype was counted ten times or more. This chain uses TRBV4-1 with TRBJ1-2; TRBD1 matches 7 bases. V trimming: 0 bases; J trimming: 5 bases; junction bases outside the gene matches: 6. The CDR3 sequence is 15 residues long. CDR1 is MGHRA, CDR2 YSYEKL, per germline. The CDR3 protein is CASSQDPKGAYGYTF. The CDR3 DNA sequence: TGCGCCAGCAGCCAAGACCCTAAGGGGGCGTATGGCTACACCTTC.

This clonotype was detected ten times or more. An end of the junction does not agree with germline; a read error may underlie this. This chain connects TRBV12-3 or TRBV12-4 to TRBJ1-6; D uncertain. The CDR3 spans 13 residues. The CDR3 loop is CASSLTYNSPFHF. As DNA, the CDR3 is TGTGCCAGCTCTCTAACCTATAATTCACCCTTCCACTTT.

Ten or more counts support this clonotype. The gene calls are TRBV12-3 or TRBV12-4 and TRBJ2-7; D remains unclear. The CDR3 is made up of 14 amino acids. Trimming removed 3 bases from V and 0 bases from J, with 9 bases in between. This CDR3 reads CASSFSTSSYEQYF. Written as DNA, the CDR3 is TGTGCCAGCAGTTTTTCAACGAGCTCCTACGAGCAGTACTTC.

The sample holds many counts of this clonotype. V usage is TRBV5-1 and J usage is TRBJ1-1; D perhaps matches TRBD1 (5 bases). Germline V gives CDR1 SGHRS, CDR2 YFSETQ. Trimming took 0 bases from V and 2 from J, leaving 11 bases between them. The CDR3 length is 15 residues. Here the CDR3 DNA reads TGCGCCAGCAGCTTGGAGGGGCCGGTCAACACTGAAGCTTTCTTT. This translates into CASSLEGPVNTEAFF.

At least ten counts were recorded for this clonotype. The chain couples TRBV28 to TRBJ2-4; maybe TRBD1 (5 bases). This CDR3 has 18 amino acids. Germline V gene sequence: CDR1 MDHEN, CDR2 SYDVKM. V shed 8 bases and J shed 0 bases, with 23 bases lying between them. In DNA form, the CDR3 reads TGTGCCAGCGCTTCCCGCGGAATCCAGGGTCTAGCCAAAAACATTCAGTACTTC. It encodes CASASRGIQGLAKNIQYF.

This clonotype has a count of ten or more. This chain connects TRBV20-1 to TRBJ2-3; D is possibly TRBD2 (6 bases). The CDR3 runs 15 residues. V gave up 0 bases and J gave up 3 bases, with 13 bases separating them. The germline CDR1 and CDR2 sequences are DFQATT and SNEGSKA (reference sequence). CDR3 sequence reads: CSARDTVAGTDTQYF. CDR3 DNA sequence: TGCAGTGCTAGAGACACGGTTGCGGGGACAGATACGCAGTATTTT.

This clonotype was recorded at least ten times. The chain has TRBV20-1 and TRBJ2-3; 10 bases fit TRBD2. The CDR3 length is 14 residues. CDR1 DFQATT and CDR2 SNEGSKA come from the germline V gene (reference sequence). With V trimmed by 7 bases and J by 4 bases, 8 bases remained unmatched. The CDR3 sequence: CSVCLAGAPDTQYF. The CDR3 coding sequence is TGCAGTGTTTGCCTAGCGGGGGCCCCAGATACGCAGTATTTT.

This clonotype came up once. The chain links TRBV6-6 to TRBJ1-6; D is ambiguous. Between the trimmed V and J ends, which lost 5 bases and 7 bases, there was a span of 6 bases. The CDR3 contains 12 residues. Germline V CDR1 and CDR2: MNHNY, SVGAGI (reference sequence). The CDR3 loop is CASSQGNSPLHF. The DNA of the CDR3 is TGTGCCAGCAGTCAAGGGAATTCACCCCTCCACTTT.

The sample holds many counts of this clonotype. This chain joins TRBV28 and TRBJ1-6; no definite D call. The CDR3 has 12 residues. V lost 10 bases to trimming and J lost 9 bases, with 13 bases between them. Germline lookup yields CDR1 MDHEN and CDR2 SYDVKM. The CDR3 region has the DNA TGTGCCACCGGATCTGCGAGTTCACCCCTCCACTTT. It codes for CATGSASSPLHF.

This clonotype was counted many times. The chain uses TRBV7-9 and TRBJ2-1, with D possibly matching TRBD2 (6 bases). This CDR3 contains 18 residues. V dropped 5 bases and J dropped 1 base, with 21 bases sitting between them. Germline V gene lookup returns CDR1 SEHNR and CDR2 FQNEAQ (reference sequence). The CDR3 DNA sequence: TGTGCCAGCAGCGCTAGGGACTCCCGGTCTGGATCCTACAATGAGCAGTTCTTC. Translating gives CASSARDSRSGSYNEQFF.

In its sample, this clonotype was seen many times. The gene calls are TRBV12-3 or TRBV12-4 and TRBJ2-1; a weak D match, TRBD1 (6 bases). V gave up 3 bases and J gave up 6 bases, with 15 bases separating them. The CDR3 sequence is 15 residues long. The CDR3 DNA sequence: TGTGCCAGCAGTTTTTACCAGGGGTCTAGCAATGAGCAGTTCTTC. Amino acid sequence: CASSFYQGSSNEQFF.

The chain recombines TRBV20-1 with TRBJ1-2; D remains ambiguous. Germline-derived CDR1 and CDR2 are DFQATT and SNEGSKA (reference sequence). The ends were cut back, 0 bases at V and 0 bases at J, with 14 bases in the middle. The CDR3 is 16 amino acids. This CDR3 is CSARDNRILANYGYTF. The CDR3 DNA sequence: TGCAGTGCTAGAGATAACCGTATATTAGCTAACTATGGCTACACCTTC.

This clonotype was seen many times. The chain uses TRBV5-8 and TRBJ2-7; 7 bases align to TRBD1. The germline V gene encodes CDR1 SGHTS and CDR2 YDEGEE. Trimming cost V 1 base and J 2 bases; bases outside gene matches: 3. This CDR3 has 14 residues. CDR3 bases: TGTGCCAGCAGCTTGAGAGACAGGGCCTACGAGCAGTACGTC. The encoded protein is CASSLRDRAYEQYV.

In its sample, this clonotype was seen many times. CDR3 DNA sequence: TGCGCCAGCAAGGAAGGCTATGGCTACACCTTC. This gives the protein CASKEGYGYTF. The chain carries TRBV4-1 and TRBJ1-2; D is unresolved. Looked up from germline, CDR1 is MGHRA and CDR2 is YSYEKL. V dropped 7 bases and J dropped 4 bases, with 7 bases sitting between them. The CDR3 runs to 11 residues.

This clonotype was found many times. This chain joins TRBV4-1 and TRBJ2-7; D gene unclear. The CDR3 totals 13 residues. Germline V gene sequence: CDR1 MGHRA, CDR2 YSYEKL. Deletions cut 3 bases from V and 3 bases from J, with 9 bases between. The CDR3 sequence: CASSHLGIYEQYF. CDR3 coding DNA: TGCGCCAGCAGCCACCTGGGCATCTACGAGCAGTACTTC.

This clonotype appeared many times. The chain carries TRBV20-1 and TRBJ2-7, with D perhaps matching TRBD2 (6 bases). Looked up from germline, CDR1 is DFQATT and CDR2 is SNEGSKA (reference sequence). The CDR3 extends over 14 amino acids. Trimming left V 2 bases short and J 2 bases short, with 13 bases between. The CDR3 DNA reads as TGCAGTGCTAGAAGCTTACTAGCTGCCTACGAGCAGTACTTC. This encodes CSARSLLAAYEQYF.

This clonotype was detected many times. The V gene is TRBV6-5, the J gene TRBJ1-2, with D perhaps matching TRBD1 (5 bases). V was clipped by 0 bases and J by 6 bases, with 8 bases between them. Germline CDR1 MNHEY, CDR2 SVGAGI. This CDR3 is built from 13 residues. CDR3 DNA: TGTGCCAGCAGTTACTCCGAGACAGATGGCTACACCTTC. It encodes CASSYSETDGYTF.

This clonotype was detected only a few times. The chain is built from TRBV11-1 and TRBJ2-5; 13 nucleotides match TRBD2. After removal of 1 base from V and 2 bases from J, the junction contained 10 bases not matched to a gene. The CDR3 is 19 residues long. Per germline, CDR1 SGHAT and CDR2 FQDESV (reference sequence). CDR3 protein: CASSLGIQKTSGGQETQYF. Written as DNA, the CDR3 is TGTGCCAGCAGCTTAGGAATCCAGAAGACTAGCGGGGGGCAAGAGACCCAGTACTTC. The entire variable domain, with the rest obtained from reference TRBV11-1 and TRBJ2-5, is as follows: EAEVAQSPRYKITEKSQAVAFWCDPISGHATLYWYRQILGQGPELLVQFQDESVVDDSQLPKDRFSAERLKGVDSTLKIQPAELGDSAMYLCASSLGIQKTSGGQETQYFGPGTRLLVL.

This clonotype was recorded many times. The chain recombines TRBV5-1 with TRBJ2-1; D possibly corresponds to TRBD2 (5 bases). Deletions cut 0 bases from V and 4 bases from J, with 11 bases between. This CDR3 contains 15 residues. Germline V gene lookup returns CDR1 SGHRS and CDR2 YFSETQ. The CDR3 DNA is TGCGCCAGCAGCTTGGAGCTAGCAGAGTACAATGAGCAGTTCTTC. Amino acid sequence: CASSLELAEYNEQFF.

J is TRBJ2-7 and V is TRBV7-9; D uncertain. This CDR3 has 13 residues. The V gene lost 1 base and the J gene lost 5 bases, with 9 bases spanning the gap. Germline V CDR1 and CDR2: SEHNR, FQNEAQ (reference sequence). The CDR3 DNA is TGTGCCAGCAGCTTAGGCTCACTTAACGAGCAGTACTTC. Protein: CASSLGSLNEQYF.

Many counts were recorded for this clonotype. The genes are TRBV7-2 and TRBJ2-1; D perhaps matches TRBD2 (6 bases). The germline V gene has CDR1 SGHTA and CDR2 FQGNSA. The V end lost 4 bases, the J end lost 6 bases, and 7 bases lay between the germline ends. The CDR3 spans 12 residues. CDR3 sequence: CASSSRGNEQFF. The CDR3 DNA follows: TGTGCCAGCAGCTCGCGGGGCAATGAGCAGTTCTTC.

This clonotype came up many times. DNA of the CDR3: TGTGCCAGCAGTCAACAGGGAGCCCGGGGCGAGCAGTACTTC. Encoded protein: CASSQQGARGEQYF. This rearrangement joins TRBV6-2 or TRBV6-3 to TRBJ2-7, with D perhaps TRBD1 (6 bases). Germline loops: CDR1 MNHEY, CDR2 SVGEGT. V was pared by 5 bases and J by 6 bases, with 17 bases between. The CDR3 is 14 amino acids.